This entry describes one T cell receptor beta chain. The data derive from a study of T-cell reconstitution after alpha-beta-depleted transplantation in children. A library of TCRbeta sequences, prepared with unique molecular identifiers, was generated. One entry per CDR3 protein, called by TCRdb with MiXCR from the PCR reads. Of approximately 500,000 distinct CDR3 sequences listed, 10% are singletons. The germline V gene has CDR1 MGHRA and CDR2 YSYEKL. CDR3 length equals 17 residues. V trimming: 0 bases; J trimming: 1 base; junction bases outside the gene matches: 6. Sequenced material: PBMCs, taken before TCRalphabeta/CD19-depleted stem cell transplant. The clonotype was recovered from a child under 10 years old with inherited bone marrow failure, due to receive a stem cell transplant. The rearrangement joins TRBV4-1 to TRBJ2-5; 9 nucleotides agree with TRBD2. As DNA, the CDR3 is TGCGCCAGCAGCCAAGATGGGGTAGCGGGAGCCCAAGAGACCCAGTACTTC. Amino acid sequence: CASSQDGVAGAQETQYF.